This TCR beta chain was retrieved from a study of CD8 T cells in ankylosing spondylitis. Trimming took off 6 bases at V and 5 bases at J, with 20 bases between the two ends. CDR1 SQVTM and CDR2 ANQGSEA come from the germline V gene. CDR3 length: 14 residues. The study's findings and limits: Within matched ankylosing spondylitis synovial fluid, disease-linked clones were reportedly significantly enriched. As for the disease-linked clones, they showed a CD8+ phenotype and occurred at relatively low frequencies in peripheral blood. The study identified a TCR beta motif of several highly homologous variants that appeared characteristic of ankylosing spondylitis blood.

Worth noting for this clonotype: Its matching antigen is unknown.

Quantitative 5'-RACE with molecular barcodes produced the TCR beta libraries. TCRdb redid the calling of the 5' RACE reads with MiXCR, one entry per CDR3 protein. The sample contains under 450,000 distinct CDR3 sequences, around 20% of which appear only once. The rearrangement links TRBV29-1 to TRBJ2-7; D call uncertain. The sequence was collected from a male donor with ankylosing spondylitis or in good health (not recorded which). The sample consisted of blood, either unsorted or a sorted T cell fraction (not recorded which). CDR3 region: CSVGIFGQANEQYF. DNA for the CDR3: TGCAGCGTGGGTATATTCGGGCAGGCCAACGAGCAGTACTTC.